What follows are 4 T cell receptor beta chains derived from one specimen sequenced in a study of TIL therapy for anti-PD-1-resistant metastatic lung cancer. Indicated time point: pre-treatment sample, taken before nivolumab and TIL therapy. The libraries were made with immunoSEQ v3. Data came from immunoSEQ multiplex PCR; TCRdb stores just in-frame clones and leaves some out. The table shows about 21,000 clones, with 70% to 85% occurring only once. The sample consisted of blood, taken at baseline. Receptors were obtained from a person between 25 and 79 years old with non-small cell lung cancer.

The chain employs TRBV9 and TRBJ2-5, with TRBD1 matching over 8 bases. Per the germline V gene, CDR1 is SGDLS and CDR2 is YYNGEE. The CDR3 sequence is 17 residues long. V lost 5 bases, J lost 4 bases, and 16 bases stayed unmatched. CDR3 bases: TGTGCCAGCAGTAATCAGGGGGCAGGTGGTTTTGGAGAGACCCAGTACTTC. This sequence encodes CASSNQGAGGFGETQYF.

The chain carries TRBV29-1 and TRBJ2-7; 8 nucleotides line up with TRBD1. This CDR3 has 14 amino acids. CDR1 and CDR2 (germline): SQVTM, ANQGSEA. V lost 6 bases to trimming and J lost 4 bases; unmatched junction nucleotides: 11. CDR3 sequence: CSVQLGTGGYEQYF. CDR3 nucleotides: TGCAGCGTGCAATTAGGGACAGGTGGTTACGAGCAGTACTTC.

The gene calls are TRBV18 and TRBJ1-2; D may be TRBD1 (5 bases). From germline, CDR1 is KGHSH and CDR2 LQKENI. This CDR3 comprises 13 residues. V lost 2 bases and J lost 4, with 8 bases in between. The CDR3 region has the DNA TGTGCCAGCTCACCAGAGGGGAGCTATGGCTACACCTTC. Protein: CASSPEGSYGYTF.

This clone turned up a few times. The V call is TRBV2, the J call TRBJ2-3; 15 bases map to TRBD2. V was clipped by 4 bases and J by 1 base; unmatched bases: 9. This CDR3 has 19 residues. Germline CDR1 SNHLY, CDR2 FYNNEI. The CDR3 region has the DNA TGTGCCAGCAGTGCCCTGGGACTAGCGGGAGGAGGAGGCACAGATACGCAGTATTTT. This sequence encodes CASSALGLAGGGGTDTQYF.